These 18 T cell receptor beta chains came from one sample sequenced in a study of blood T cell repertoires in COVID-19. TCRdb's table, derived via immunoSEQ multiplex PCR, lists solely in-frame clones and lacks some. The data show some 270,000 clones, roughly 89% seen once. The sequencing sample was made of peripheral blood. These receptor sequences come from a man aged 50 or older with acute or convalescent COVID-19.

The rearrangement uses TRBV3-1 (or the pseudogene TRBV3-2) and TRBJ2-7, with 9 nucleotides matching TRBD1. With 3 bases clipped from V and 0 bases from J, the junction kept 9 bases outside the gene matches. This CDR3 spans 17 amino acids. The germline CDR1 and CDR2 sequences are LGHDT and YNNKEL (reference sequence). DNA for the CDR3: TGTGCCAGCAGCCAGGGGACAGGGCCTAGAGGCTCCTACGAGCAGTACTTC. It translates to CASSQGTGPRGSYEQYF.

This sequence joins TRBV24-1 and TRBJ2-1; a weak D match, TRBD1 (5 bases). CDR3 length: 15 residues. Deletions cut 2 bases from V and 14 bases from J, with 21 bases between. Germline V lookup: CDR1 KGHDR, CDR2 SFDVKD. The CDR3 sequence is CATSDSTSPDTIKFF. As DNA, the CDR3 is TGTGCCACCAGTGATTCAACCTCCCCGGACACGATAAAGTTCTTC.

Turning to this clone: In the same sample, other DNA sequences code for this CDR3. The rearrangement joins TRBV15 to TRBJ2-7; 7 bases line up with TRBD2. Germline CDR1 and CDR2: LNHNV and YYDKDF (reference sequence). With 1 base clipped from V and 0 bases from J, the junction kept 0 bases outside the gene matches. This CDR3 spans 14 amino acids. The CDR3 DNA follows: TGTGCCACCAGCAGAGGCGGGAGCTCCTACGAGCAGTACTTC. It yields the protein CATSRGGSSYEQYF.

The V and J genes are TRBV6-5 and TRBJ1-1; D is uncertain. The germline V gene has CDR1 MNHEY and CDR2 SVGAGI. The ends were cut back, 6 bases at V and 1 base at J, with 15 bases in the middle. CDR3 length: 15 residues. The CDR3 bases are TGTGCCAGCAGCACTTCGAGGGCAGAGAACACTGAAGCTTTCTTT. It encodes CASSTSRAENTEAFF.

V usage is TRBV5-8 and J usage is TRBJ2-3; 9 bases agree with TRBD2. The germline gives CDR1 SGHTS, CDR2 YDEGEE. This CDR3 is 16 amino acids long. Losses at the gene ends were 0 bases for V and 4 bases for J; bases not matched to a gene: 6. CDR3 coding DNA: TGTGCCAGCAGCTTGGTCGGGCGGGGGGGCCCAGATACGCAGTATTTT. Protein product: CASSLVGRGGPDTQYF. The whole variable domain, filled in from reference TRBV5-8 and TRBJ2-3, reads EAGVTQSPTHLIKTRGQQATLRCSPISGHTSVYWYQQALGLGLQFLLWYDEGEERNRGNFPPRFSGRQFPNYSSELNVNALELEDSALYLCASSLVGRGGPDTQYFGPGTRLTVL.

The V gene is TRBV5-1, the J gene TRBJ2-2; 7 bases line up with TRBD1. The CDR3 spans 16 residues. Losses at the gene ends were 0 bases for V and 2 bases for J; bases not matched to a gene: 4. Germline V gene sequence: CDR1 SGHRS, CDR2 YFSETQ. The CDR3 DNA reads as TGCGCCAGCAGCTTGGGACAGGGATTAAACACCGGGGAGCTGTTTTTT. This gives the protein CASSLGQGLNTGELFF.

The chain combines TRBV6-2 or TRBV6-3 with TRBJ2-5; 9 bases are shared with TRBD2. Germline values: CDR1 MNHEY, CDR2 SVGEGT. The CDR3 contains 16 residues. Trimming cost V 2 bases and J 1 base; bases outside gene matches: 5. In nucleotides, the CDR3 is TGTGCCAGCAGTTACAGGAGCGGGGGGACCCAAGAGACCCAGTACTTC. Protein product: CASSYRSGGTQETQYF.

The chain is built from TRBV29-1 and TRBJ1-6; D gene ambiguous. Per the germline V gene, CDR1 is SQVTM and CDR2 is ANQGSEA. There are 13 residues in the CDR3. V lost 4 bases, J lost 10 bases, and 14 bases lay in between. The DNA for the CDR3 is TGCAGCGTTGGTGTAGCAGAGGGATCACCCCTCCACTTT. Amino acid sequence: CSVGVAEGSPLHF.

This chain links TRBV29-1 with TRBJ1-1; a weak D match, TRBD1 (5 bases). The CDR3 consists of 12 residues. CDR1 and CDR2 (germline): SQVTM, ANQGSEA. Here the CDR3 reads CIGGQGSTEAFF. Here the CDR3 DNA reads TGCATCGGCGGCCAGGGATCCACTGAAGCTTTCTTT.

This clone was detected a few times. The CDR3, as DNA: TGCAGTGCTAGTCGTCTCGGCGGGGACTACAATGAGCAGTTCTTC. Encoded protein: CSASRLGGDYNEQFF. The chain uses TRBV20-1 and TRBJ2-1; maybe TRBD2 (6 bases). The CDR3 contains 15 residues. Germline V gene lookup returns CDR1 DFQATT and CDR2 SNEGSKA (reference sequence). V was cut by 3 bases and J by 3 bases, with 15 bases left in between.

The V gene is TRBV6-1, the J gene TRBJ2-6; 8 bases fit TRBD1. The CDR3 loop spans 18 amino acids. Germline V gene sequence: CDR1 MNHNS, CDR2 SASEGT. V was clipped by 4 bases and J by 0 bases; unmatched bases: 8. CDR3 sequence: CASSARGQAYSGANVLTF. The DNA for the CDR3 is TGTGCCAGCAGTGCGAGGGGACAGGCGTACTCTGGGGCCAACGTCCTGACTTTC.

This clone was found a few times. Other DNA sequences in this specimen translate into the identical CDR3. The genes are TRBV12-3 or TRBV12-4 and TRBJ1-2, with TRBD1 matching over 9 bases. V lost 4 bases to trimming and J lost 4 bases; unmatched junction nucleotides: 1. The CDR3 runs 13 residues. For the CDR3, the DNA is TGTGCCAGCAGTTCGGGACAGGGCTATGGCTACACCTTC. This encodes CASSSGQGYGYTF.

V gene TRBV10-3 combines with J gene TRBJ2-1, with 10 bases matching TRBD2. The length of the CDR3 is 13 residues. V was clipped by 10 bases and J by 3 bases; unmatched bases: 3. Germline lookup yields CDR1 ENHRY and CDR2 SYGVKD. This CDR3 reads CATGLADYNEQFF. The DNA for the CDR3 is TGTGCCACCGGACTAGCGGACTACAATGAGCAGTTCTTC.

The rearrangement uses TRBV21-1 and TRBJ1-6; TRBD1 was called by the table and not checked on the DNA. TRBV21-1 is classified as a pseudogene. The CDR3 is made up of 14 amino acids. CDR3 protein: CATGAQGGNSPLHF. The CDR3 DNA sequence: TGTGCCACCGGGGCGCAGGGGGGCAATTCACCCCTCCACTTT.

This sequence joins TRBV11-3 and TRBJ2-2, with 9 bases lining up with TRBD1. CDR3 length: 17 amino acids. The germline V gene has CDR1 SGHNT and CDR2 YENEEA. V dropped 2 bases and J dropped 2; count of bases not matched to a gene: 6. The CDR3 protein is CASSLRDRALNTGELFF. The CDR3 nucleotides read TGTGCCAGCAGCTTACGGGACAGGGCATTAAACACCGGGGAGCTGTTTTTT.

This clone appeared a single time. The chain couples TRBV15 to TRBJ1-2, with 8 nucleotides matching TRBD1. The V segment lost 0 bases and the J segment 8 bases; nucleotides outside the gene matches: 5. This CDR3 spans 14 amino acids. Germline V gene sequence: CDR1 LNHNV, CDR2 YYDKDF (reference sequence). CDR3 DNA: TGTGCCACCAGCAGAGAGCAGGGGGCGGGAGGCTACACCTTC. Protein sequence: CATSREQGAGGYTF.

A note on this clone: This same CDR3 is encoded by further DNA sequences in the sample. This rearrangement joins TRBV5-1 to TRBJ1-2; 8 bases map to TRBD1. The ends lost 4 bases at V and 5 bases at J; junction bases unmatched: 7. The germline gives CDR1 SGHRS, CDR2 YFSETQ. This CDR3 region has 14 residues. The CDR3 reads CASSTTGEGYGYTF. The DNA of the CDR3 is TGCGCCAGCAGCACGACAGGGGAGGGGTATGGCTACACCTTC.

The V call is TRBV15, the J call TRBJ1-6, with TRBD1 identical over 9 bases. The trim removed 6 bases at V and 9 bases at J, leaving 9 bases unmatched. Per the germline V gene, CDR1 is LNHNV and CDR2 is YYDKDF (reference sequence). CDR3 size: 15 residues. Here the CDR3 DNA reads TGTGCCACCAGTAGGACCGGGACAGGGATTTCACCCCTCCACTTT. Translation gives CATSRTGTGISPLHF. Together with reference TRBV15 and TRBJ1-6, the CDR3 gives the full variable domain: DAMVIQNPRYQVTQFGKPVTLSCSQTLNHNVMYWYQQKSSQAPKLLFHYYDKDFNNEADTPDNFQSRRPNTSFCFLDIRSPGLGDTAMYLCATSRTGTGISPLHFGNGTRLTVT.